This T cell receptor (beta chain) was identified in a study of T cell responses to AZD1222 COVID-19 vaccine (dated by TCRdb to the early 2020s). Some background on the complete study: TCR sequencing covered roughly 230 trial participants: about 210 given two doses of AZD1222 and 26 given two doses of MenACWY control vaccine. Trial participants were enrolled into age subgroups of 18-55, 56-69 and 70-plus years, which contained 148, 28 and 57 TCR-sequenced participants, respectively.

What the time point label conveys for this sample: about 28 days (+/-7) after the second vaccine dose. AZD1222 recipients whose second dose came at about 4 weeks and those whose second dose came at about 12 weeks were combined into one group, since spike-specific TCR depth and breadth did not differ between the two schedules. The vaccinee samples were drawn from two UK trials, COV001 and COV002, one of which was a single-blind randomized controlled phase 2/3 trial testing AZD1222 (ChAdOx1 nCoV-19) in healthy adults. For TCRbeta chain sequencing, PBMC samples were collected from trial participants at day 0 and at day 28 after the second dose. The CDR3 regions of human TCRbeta chains were subjected to immunosequencing. Per the authors' processing: TCRs in the repertoires were compared against a reference library of SARS-CoV-2-specific TCRs that had been generated with the MIRA antigen-specificity platform. Breadth was defined as the fraction of unique TCRs that were SARS-CoV-2-associated, and depth was defined as the fraction of total T cells that were SARS-CoV-2-associated. Using the MIRA data, each spike-specific TCR was mapped to the spike region that the TCR reacts to and placed in a CD4 or CD8 class. Log10-transformed breadth and depth values were compared by one-way ANOVA with Sidak's multiple comparisons tests. TCRdb retrieved this table from immuneACCESS and kept in-frame rearrangements only. Not all clones are present; in checked studies, unresolved V genes account for under half, and no reason is known for the remainder. V and J calls and clone size come straight from that table; D and trimming were deduced from the DNA. This sample lists about 81,000 clones; roughly 85% were detected once. The ten top clones hold more than 3% of the sample.

V lost 8 bases and J lost 4 bases; the stretch between them is 2 bases long. CDR1 is given as LNHDA and CDR2 as SQIVND, both from the germline V gene (reference sequence). The CDR3 goes from the cysteine to the phenylalanine over 9 residues. Only the CDR3 DNA is retained, 27 bases long and in frame from the first base. The research as a whole found: Epitopes outside the regions mutated in the B.1.351 and B.1.1.7 variants were reportedly recognized by nearly half of the unique spike-specific TCRs. Spike-specific TCR breadth and depth rose significantly after two AZD1222 doses compared with day 0 and with MenACWY recipients. Most participants were white British and females outnumbered males, and the authors suggested that clonal diversity may have been underestimated. Conclusions about previously exposed vaccinees are limited, since just a handful of AZD1222 recipients were seropositive for SARS-CoV-2 at baseline. Because no day 14 peak-response samples were available, repertoires were characterized only after the peak T cell response. The 56-69-year group was small, and its depth increase did not reach significance, likely because of low power. The vaccine-associated CD4 TCRs covered the entire spike protein, and the dominant responses fell in regions 160-218 and 743-854.

Remarks on this clone: Its antigen remains unidentified. Per-base quality was not reported, and no clone a single base away is much larger than it.

The TCR comes from an adult who received the AZD1222 COVID-19 vaccine. Material: peripheral blood, obtained 28 days after the second AZD1222 dose. The chain is encoded by TRBV19 joined to TRBJ1-1; the D segment cannot be called with confidence. The DNA sequence is given as TGTGCCAGTGGCACTGAAGCTTTCTTT. This yields the protein CASGTEAFF.